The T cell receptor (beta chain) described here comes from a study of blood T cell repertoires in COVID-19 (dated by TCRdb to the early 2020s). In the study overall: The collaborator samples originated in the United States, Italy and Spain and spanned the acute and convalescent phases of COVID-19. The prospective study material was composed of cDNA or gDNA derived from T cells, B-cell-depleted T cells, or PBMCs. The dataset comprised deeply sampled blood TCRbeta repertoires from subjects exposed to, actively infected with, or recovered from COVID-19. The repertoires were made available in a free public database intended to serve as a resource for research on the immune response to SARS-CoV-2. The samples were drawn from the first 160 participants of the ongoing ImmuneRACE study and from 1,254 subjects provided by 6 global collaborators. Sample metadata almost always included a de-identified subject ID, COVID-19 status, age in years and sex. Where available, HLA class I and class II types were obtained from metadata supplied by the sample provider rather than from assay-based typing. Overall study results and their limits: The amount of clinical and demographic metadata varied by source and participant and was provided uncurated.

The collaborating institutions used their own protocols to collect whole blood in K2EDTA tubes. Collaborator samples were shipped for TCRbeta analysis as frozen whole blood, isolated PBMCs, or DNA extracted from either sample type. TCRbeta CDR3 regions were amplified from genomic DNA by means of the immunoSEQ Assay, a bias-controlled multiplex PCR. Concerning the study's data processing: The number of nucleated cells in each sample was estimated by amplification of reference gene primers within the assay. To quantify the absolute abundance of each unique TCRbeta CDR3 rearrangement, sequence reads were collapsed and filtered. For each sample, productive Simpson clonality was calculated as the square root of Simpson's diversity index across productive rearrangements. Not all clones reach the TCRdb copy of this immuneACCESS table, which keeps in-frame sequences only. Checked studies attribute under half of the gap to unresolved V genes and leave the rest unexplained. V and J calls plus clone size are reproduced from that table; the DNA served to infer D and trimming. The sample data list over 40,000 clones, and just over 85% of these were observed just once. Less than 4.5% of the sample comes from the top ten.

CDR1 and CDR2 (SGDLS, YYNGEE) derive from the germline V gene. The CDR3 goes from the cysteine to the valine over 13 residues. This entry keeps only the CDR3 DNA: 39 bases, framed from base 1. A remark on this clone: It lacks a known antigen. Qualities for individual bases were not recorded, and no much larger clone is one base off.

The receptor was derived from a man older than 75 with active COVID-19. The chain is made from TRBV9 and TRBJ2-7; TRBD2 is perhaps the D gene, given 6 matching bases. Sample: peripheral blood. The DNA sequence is TGTGCCAGCAGCGTAGGCCCTGGCGGGGTTATTTTAGTC. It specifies CASSVGPGGVILV.